These T cell receptor beta chains were read from a single sample in a study of early T cells in non-severe SARS-CoV-2 infection. TCRdb recomputed calls from the 5' RACE reads with MiXCR, one row per CDR3 protein. Of around 94,000 distinct CDR3 sequences listed, about an eighth are singletons. The source material was whole blood. These receptor sequences come from an adult who was a healthcare worker with PCR-confirmed SARS-CoV-2 infection or an uninfected control (not recorded which). Each CDR3 is given with its conserved first and last residue. Fields, in order: V gene, CDR3 protein.

v_call: TRBV2
cdr3_aa: CASGENYGYTF

v_call: TRBV28
cdr3_aa: CASSGQATQYF

v_call: TRBV29-1
cdr3_aa: CSAVGGPKNIQYF

v_call: TRBV14
cdr3_aa: CASSRDRGSAGELFF

v_call: TRBV4-1
cdr3_aa: CASSQDVGRSNQPQHF

v_call: TRBV29-1
cdr3_aa: CSAGKNTEAFF

v_call: TRBV29-1
cdr3_aa: CSVEDPRQSGSKGSTDTQYF

v_call: TRBV10-1
cdr3_aa: CASSDGQTYEQYF

v_call: TRBV10-2
cdr3_aa: CASSEGTQAEQYF

v_call: TRBV7-2
cdr3_aa: CASSFDPREGELFF

v_call: TRBV7-9
cdr3_aa: CASSFRSGNEQFF

v_call: TRBV2
cdr3_aa: CASTGITTSGIEVWSYNEQFF

v_call: TRBV20-1
cdr3_aa: CSARVREGLTGELFF

v_call: TRBV13
cdr3_aa: CANSLGLSGIWENEQFF

v_call: TRBV2
cdr3_aa: CASSEFSGSSYEQYF

v_call: TRBV7-9
cdr3_aa: CASSLVMDSTDTQYF

v_call: TRBV5-1
cdr3_aa: CASSVGPGLAGGEQFF

v_call: TRBV6-5
cdr3_aa: CASRGGVESFF

v_call: TRBV6-2/TRBV6-3
cdr3_aa: CASSSRAGNSYNEQFF